Below, one T cell receptor beta chain is given with its context. Germline V lookup: CDR1 WSHSY, CDR2 SAAADI. The CDR3 is made up of 17 amino acids. Trimming left V 3 bases short and J 6 bases short, with 21 bases between. The record originates from a study of technical replicates of blood from several donors. Assay: immunoSEQ multiplex PCR; the TCRdb copy retains only in-frame clones and omits some. Of about 100,000 clones listed, around 96% are singletons. This sequence joins TRBV10-2 and TRBJ2-1; TRBD1 is a possible D gene (6 bases). Input material: T cells isolated from PBMCs. This receptor was obtained from a human donor in good health. The CDR3 here is CASSELARRGMGNEQFF. The CDR3 DNA reads TGCGCCAGCAGTGAATTGGCCCGCAGGGGCATGGGCAATGAGCAGTTCTTC.